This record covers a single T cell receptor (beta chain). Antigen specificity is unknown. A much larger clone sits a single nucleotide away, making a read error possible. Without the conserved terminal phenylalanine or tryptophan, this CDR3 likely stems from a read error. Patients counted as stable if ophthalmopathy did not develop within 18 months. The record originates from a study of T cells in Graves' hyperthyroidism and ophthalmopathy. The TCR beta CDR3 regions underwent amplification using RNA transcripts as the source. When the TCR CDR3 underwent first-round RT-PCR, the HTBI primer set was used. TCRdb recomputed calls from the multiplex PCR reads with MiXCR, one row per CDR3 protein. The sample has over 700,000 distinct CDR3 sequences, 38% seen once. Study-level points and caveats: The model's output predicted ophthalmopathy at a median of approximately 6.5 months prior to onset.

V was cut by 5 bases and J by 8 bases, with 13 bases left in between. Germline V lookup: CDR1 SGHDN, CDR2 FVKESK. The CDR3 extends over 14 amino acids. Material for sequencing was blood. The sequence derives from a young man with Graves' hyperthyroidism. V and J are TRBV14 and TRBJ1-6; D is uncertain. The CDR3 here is CASSYDVGDSPLHV. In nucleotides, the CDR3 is TGTGCCAGCAGCTACGATGTAGGCGATTCACCCCTCCACGTT.